The 30 T cell receptor beta chains below come from one sample, sequenced in a study of control samples from healthy donors and cancer patients. Measured with immunoSEQ multiplex PCR; TCRdb has only the in-frame clones, and not every one. The data contain some 130,000 clones, about nine tenths of them singletons. What was sequenced was blood. These receptors all stem from a man aged 35-49 years in good health.

The chain employs TRBV2 and TRBJ1-5; D is ambiguous. Germline V gene data show CDR1 as SNHLY and CDR2 as FYNNEI. The CDR3 runs to 14 residues. Trimming took off 7 bases at V and 6 bases at J, with 16 bases between the two ends. The CDR3 DNA reads TGTGCCAGCACCTCTGGGTGGGTGCGTCAGCCCCAGCATTTT. Residues: CASTSGWVRQPQHF.

The chain has TRBV19 and TRBJ2-3, with 10 bases fitting TRBD2. V gave up 2 bases and J gave up 3 bases; unmatched junction bases: 8. The CDR3 runs 17 residues. The germline CDR1 and CDR2 sequences are LNHDA and SQIVND (reference sequence). The CDR3 DNA reads as TGTGCCAGTAGTATATGGCCCCTAGCGGGGGTAACAGATACGCAGTATTTT. As protein: CASSIWPLAGVTDTQYF.

This clone came up a few times. The rearrangement uses TRBV5-1 and TRBJ2-7, with D possibly being TRBD1 or TRBD2 (6 bases each). The CDR3 has 16 amino acids. Germline V gives CDR1 SGHRS, CDR2 YFSETQ. The V gene lost 0 bases and the J gene lost 10 bases, with 23 bases spanning the gap. CDR3: CASSLVAGPTRGAQYF. The CDR3 nucleotides are TGCGCCAGCAGCTTGGTGGCAGGGCCTACGAGGGGGGCCCAGTACTTC.

CDR3 DNA: TGCGCCAGCGGCGAGGGGTATGGCTACACCTTC. The encoded protein is CASGEGYGYTF. This rearrangement joins TRBV5-1 to TRBJ1-2, with D maybe TRBD1 (5 bases). The CDR3 contains 11 residues. The V end was cut by 7 bases, the J end by 5 bases, with 9 bases between. Germline CDR1 reads SGHRS; CDR2 reads YFSETQ.

The chain carries TRBV6-5 and TRBJ2-1, with D uncertain. With 5 bases removed from V and 0 bases from J, the gap between germline ends came to 8 bases. Germline-derived CDR1 and CDR2 are MNHEY and SVGAGI. The CDR3 has 14 residues. The CDR3 DNA reads as TGTGCCAGCAGTCCTAGGAACTCCTACAATGAGCAGTTCTTC. Translation gives CASSPRNSYNEQFF.

V is TRBV9 and J is TRBJ1-1; D gene unclear. V lost 2 bases and J lost 3, with 5 bases in between. Germline V gene lookup returns CDR1 SGDLS and CDR2 YYNGEE. CDR3 length equals 12 residues. Written as DNA, the CDR3 is TGTGCCAGCAGCGTTGGTGACACTGAAGCTTTCTTT. Translated, it gives CASSVGDTEAFF.

CDR3 bases: TGTGCCAGCAGCCCCGGGACGACTAACTATGGCTACACCTTC. The encoded protein is CASSPGTTNYGYTF. The V call is TRBV6-1, the J call TRBJ1-2, with a possible D match to TRBD1 (5 bases). CDR1 and CDR2 from the germline V gene are MNHNS and SASEGT. The CDR3 consists of 14 residues. Trimming shortened V by 6 bases and J by 0 bases, and 11 bases separated the two germline ends.

This CDR3 is CASSLNREGGYTF. The CDR3 DNA is TGTGCCAGCAGCCTAAACAGGGAGGGGGGCTACACCTTC. V usage is TRBV3-1 (or the pseudogene TRBV3-2) and J usage is TRBJ1-2; TRBD1 is a possible D gene (6 bases). The ends were cut back, 4 bases at V and 8 bases at J, with 14 bases in the middle. The CDR3 runs 13 residues. From germline, CDR1 is LGHDT and CDR2 YNNKEL (reference sequence).

The gene calls are TRBV18 and TRBJ1-2; a possible D gene is TRBD1 (5 bases). The V end was cut by 3 bases, the J end by 3 bases, with 17 bases between. Looked up from germline, CDR1 is KGHSH and CDR2 is LQKENI. This CDR3 has 16 amino acids. CDR3 sequence: CASSPGGVPKDYGYTF. DNA of the CDR3: TGTGCCAGCTCACCCGGGGGGGTCCCAAAGGACTATGGCTACACCTTC.

The chain joins TRBV27 to TRBJ1-4; tentatively, D is TRBD1 (6 bases). The CDR3 length is 16 residues. V dropped 5 bases and J dropped 6 bases, with 19 bases sitting between them. The germline CDR1 and CDR2 sequences are MNHEY and SMNVEV (reference sequence). CDR3 nucleotides: TGTGCCAGCAGTCTCCGCAGGGGCGAAAGGGATGAAAAACTGTTTTTT. This gives the protein CASSLRRGERDEKLFF.

The chain recombines TRBV12-3 or TRBV12-4 with TRBJ1-2; the match to TRBD1 covers 8 bases. This CDR3 is built from 13 residues. V shed 6 bases, J shed 6 bases, and the junction held 6 bases outside the gene matches. DNA of the CDR3: TGTGCCAGCAGAAACCGGGACAGGCATGGCTACACCTTC. It translates to CASRNRDRHGYTF.

This rearrangement joins TRBV25-1 to TRBJ1-2; D not resolved. Trimming removed 3 bases at V and 4 bases at J, with 9 bases between. The CDR3 consists of 13 residues. Germline V gene lookup returns CDR1 MGHDK and CDR2 SYGVNS. DNA of the CDR3: TGTGCCAGCAGTGATCAAGGTAGCTATGGCTACACCTTC. It is translated as CASSDQGSYGYTF.

The J gene is TRBJ1-5, the V gene TRBV13; possible D gene TRBD1, 6 bases. V lost 4 bases to trimming and J lost 5 bases, with 12 bases between them. Germline loops: CDR1 PRHDT, CDR2 FYEKMQ (reference sequence). CDR3 size: 14 residues. The DNA for the CDR3 is TGTGCCAGCAGCTCGAGGGGGGGCCATCAGCCCCAGCATTTT. Translating it yields CASSSRGGHQPQHF. Full variable domain (rest looked up from reference TRBV13 and TRBJ1-5): AAGVIQSPRHLIKEKRETATLKCYPIPRHDTVYWYQQGPGQDPQFLISFYEKMQSDKGSIPDRFSAQQFSDYHSELNMSSLELGDSALYFCASSSRGGHQPQHFGDGTRLSIL.

The V and J genes are TRBV9 and TRBJ2-4; 10 positions agree with TRBD1. This CDR3 region has 14 residues. V lost 0 bases to trimming and J lost 6 bases; unmatched junction nucleotides: 0. Germline CDR1 SGDLS, CDR2 YYNGEE. The CDR3 nucleotides read TGTGCCAGCAGCGTAGGACAGGGGGCAAACATTCAGTACTTC. Amino acids: CASSVGQGANIQYF.

CDR3 sequence: CASSPRPGTDLSGNTIYF. CDR3 DNA: TGTGCCAGCTCACCACGCCCCGGGACTGACCTCTCCGGAAACACCATATATTTT. The chain uses TRBV18 and TRBJ1-3, with D perhaps matching TRBD1 (5 bases). The CDR3 sequence is 18 residues long. From germline, CDR1 is KGHSH and CDR2 LQKENI. The V and J ends lost 1 base and 4 bases respectively, with 20 bases between them.

This chain joins TRBV4-3 and TRBJ2-3; maybe TRBD2 (7 bases). Per the germline V gene, CDR1 is LGHNA and CDR2 is YSLEER. Between the trimmed V and J ends, which lost 3 bases and 0 bases, there was a span of 13 bases. The CDR3 spans 16 residues. The CDR3 sequence is CASSQEQGGSTDTQYF. The CDR3 coding sequence is TGCGCCAGCAGCCAGGAACAGGGAGGGAGCACAGATACGCAGTATTTT.

CDR3 DNA: TGTGCCAGCAGCGTCGGACTAGCGGGGGGCCTGGGGGAGACCCAGTACTTC. This codes for CASSVGLAGGLGETQYF. The chain couples TRBV9 to TRBJ2-5; 14 bases fit TRBD2. Losses at the gene ends were 2 bases for V and 5 bases for J; bases not matched to a gene: 8. Germline CDR1 is SGDLS and CDR2 is YYNGEE. This CDR3 spans 17 amino acids.

This chain connects TRBV3-1 (or the pseudogene TRBV3-2) to TRBJ2-5; 8 bases are a match to TRBD1. V trimming: 6 bases; J trimming: 5 bases; junction bases outside the gene matches: 5. CDR3 size: 13 residues. CDR1 is LGHDT, CDR2 YNNKEL, per germline (reference sequence). CDR3 nucleotide sequence: TGTGCCAGCAGACAGGGGGTCGTGGAGACCCAGTACTTC. It translates to CASRQGVVETQYF.

The CDR3 nucleotides read TGTGCCAGCAGTTTCGGAGGTCCTGTCACTGAAGCTTTCTTT. Its translation: CASSFGGPVTEAFF. This chain joins TRBV27 and TRBJ1-1; D is undetermined. CDR1 MNHEY and CDR2 SMNVEV come from the germline V gene (reference sequence). The V and J ends lost 3 bases and 4 bases respectively, with 12 bases between them. The CDR3 has 14 residues.

The J gene is TRBJ1-4, the V gene TRBV30; D might be TRBD1 (5 bases). V dropped 5 bases and J dropped 8 bases, with 12 bases sitting between them. This CDR3 region has 12 residues. The V gene's germline CDR1 is GTSNPN and CDR2 SVGIG (reference sequence). The CDR3 here is CAWQGEGEKLFF. The DNA for the CDR3 is TGTGCCTGGCAGGGAGAAGGGGAAAAACTGTTTTTT.

The chain is built from TRBV18 and TRBJ2-5; a weak D match, TRBD2 (5 bases). Deletions cut 6 bases from V and 4 bases from J, with 15 bases between. The length of the CDR3 is 14 residues. The germline V gene encodes CDR1 KGHSH and CDR2 LQKENI. CDR3 region: CASSPAIGGETQYF. The DNA for the CDR3 is TGTGCCAGCTCCCCAGCGATAGGAGGAGAGACCCAGTACTTC.

The chain recombines TRBV4-1 with TRBJ2-7, with no clear D. This CDR3 has 14 residues. V dropped 0 bases and J dropped 2 bases, with 8 bases sitting between them. CDR1 and CDR2 from the germline V gene are MGHRA and YSYEKL. CDR3 residues: CASSQETTAYEQYF. CDR3 DNA sequence: TGCGCCAGCAGCCAAGAGACAACCGCCTACGAGCAGTACTTC.

This clone has more than one count but fewer than ten. CDR3 sequence reads: CSVGDIDQPQHF. CDR3 nucleotides: TGCAGCGTTGGGGACATCGATCAGCCCCAGCATTTT. The chain joins TRBV29-1 to TRBJ1-5, with D possibly TRBD1 on 6 matching bases. Trimming took off 4 bases at V and 5 bases at J, with 9 bases between the two ends. Germline CDR1 reads SQVTM; CDR2 reads ANQGSEA. The CDR3 extends over 12 amino acids.

This clone has a single count. V usage is TRBV12-3 or TRBV12-4 and J usage is TRBJ2-1; D could derive from TRBD1 or TRBD2 (5 bases each). V lost 3 bases and J 9 bases, leaving 9 bases between the germline ends. This CDR3 has 12 amino acids. The CDR3 DNA reads as TGTGCCAGCAGTTTTTCAGGGAGTGAGCAGTTCTTC. Its translation: CASSFSGSEQFF.

Only one count was recorded for this clone. The V call is TRBV5-1, the J call TRBJ1-4; the match to TRBD1 covers 12 bases. V trimming: 4 bases; J trimming: 6 bases; junction bases outside the gene matches: 4. The CDR3 has 15 amino acids. In germline, CDR1 is SGHRS, CDR2 YFSETQ. The CDR3 loop reads CASSTGTGGDEKLFF. The CDR3 nucleotides read TGCGCCAGCAGCACAGGGACAGGGGGCGATGAAAAACTGTTTTTT.

V is TRBV5-6 and J is TRBJ1-1; D gene uncertain. Germline CDR1 and CDR2: SGHDT and YYEEEE. The CDR3 length is 15 residues. V was clipped by 0 bases and J by 5 bases, with 14 bases between them. The CDR3: CASSLAAGGRTEAFF. The CDR3 nucleotides are TGTGCCAGCAGCTTGGCGGCGGGCGGACGAACTGAAGCTTTCTTT.

The chain is built from TRBV18 and TRBJ2-1; D perhaps matches TRBD1 (7 bases). Between the trimmed V and J ends, which lost 5 bases and 1 base, there was a span of 21 bases. CDR1 KGHSH and CDR2 LQKENI come from the germline V gene. The CDR3 is 18 amino acids. The CDR3 is CASSIWARDSGSYNEQFF. The DNA for the CDR3 is TGTGCCAGCTCAATTTGGGCCCGGGACAGCGGGTCCTACAATGAGCAGTTCTTC.

In the case of this clone: Sequence at one end of the junction differs from germline and may be a read error. In nucleotides, the CDR3 is TGCAGCGTTCGGTTAACTGACGGTCTTTTT. It encodes CSVRLTDGLF. The gene calls are TRBV29-1 and TRBJ1-4; D is unresolved. The CDR3 contains 10 residues. From germline, CDR1 is SQVTM and CDR2 ANQGSEA.

The genes are TRBV7-9 and TRBJ2-4; 7 bases agree with TRBD1. V dropped 5 bases and J dropped 0; count of bases not matched to a gene: 4. This CDR3 is built from 15 residues. The germline CDR1 and CDR2 sequences are SEHNR and FQNEAQ (reference sequence). CDR3 nucleotide sequence: TGTGCCAGCAGCGGAGACAGGGTAGCCAAAAACATTCAGTACTTC. This translates into CASSGDRVAKNIQYF.

The chain carries TRBV5-4 and TRBJ2-5, with 9 positions matching TRBD1. The CDR3 totals 15 residues. Germline CDR1 SGHNT, CDR2 YYREEE (reference sequence). J lost 7 bases, V lost 1 base, and 8 bases had no gene match. The CDR3 DNA reads as TGTGCCAGCAGCTTGAAAGAGACAGGGGGGGGGACCCAGTACTTC. Protein sequence: CASSLKETGGGTQYF.